Listed below are T cell receptor beta chains from one sample, sequenced in a study of control samples from healthy donors and cancer patients. Produced via immunoSEQ multiplex PCR; TCRdb's table is partial and in-frame only. The repertoire has about 140,000 clones, about 89% of them found once; the top ten carry 5.5% to 7.5%. Sequencing was carried out using blood. These receptors all stem from a man younger than 35 in good health. Each CDR3 is given with its conserved first and last residue. The D gene is left open where the match is weak. Size is omitted from some rows. Given values are once, few, many or a class for expanded clones.

CDR3 DNA	CDR3 protein	D gene	clone size	V gene	J gene
TGTGCCAGCAGCTTAGGAGGGGTTGCTGAAGCTTTCTTT	CASSLGGVAEAFF	NA	NA	TRBV7-2	TRBJ1-1
TGTGCCAGCTCACCGGCAGGGGGCGGATCTGGGGGGCCCCAGCATTTT	CASSPAGGGSGGPQHF	TRBD1	NA	TRBV18	TRBJ1-5
TGTGCCAGCAGCGTAGTAGTGGGAACAGGGGCGGATGGCTACACCTTC	CASSVVVGTGADGYTF	TRBD1	NA	TRBV9	TRBJ1-2
TGTGCCACCAGCTCTCCCCCCGGACTAGCGGGCATCGGCACAGATACGCAGTATTTT	CATSSPPGLAGIGTDTQYF	TRBD2	NA	TRBV15	TRBJ2-3
TGTGCCAGCAGTAACATGGCAGGGAAGGAGGAGACCCAGTACTTC	CASSNMAGKEETQYF	NA	NA	TRBV6-5	TRBJ2-5
TGTGCCAGCAGTTTAAGGACTGAAGCTTTCTTT	CASSLRTEAFF	NA	NA	TRBV28	TRBJ1-1
TGCGCCAGCAGGTTCTACGGCGCAGGGGAAGAGACCCAGTACTTC	CASRFYGAGEETQYF	NA	NA	TRBV5-1	TRBJ2-5
TGTGCCAGCACGGGGGAGGGTTACAATGAGCAGTTCTTC	CASTGEGYNEQFF	TRBD2	NA	TRBV25-1	TRBJ2-1
TGTGCCAGCAGCGTAGGGGCGGACTCCTCGAAGGGGGGTGAGCAGTTCTTC	CASSVGADSSKGGEQFF	NA	once	TRBV9	TRBJ2-1
TGTGCCTGGAGCTACGGGACTAGCGGGGGGGCCGGGGAGCTGTTTTTT	CAWSYGTSGGAGELFF	TRBD2	NA	TRBV30	TRBJ2-2
TGTGCCAGCAGCCCTCCGCGGGGGGGCCCGAACACTGAAGCTTTCTTT	CASSPPRGGPNTEAFF	NA	NA	TRBV7-9	TRBJ1-1
TGTGCCAGCAGTTACCAAAATCAGCCCCAGCATTTT	CASSYQNQPQHF	NA	NA	TRBV6-6	TRBJ1-5
TGCGCCAGCAGCCAGAACCCCACTGTCGGCGCCCTCCACTTT	CASSQNPTVGALHF	NA	NA	TRBV4-3	TRBJ1-6
TGTGCCAGCAGCTTGGGGACAGGGGACGACACCTTC	CASSLGTGDDTF	TRBD1	NA	TRBV5-6	TRBJ1-2
TGCGCCAGCAGCCAGAGTAGCGGGGGGGCTTACTACAATGAGCAGTTCTTC	CASSQSSGGAYYNEQFF	TRBD2	NA	TRBV4-1	TRBJ2-1
TGCGCCAGCGCCGAGGCCCTGAACACTGAAGCTTTCTTT	CASAEALNTEAFF	NA	NA	TRBV5-1	TRBJ1-1
TGCGCCAGCAGTGAGCAGGTGGATGAAAAACTGTTTTTT	CASSEQVDEKLFF	NA	NA	TRBV10-1	TRBJ1-4